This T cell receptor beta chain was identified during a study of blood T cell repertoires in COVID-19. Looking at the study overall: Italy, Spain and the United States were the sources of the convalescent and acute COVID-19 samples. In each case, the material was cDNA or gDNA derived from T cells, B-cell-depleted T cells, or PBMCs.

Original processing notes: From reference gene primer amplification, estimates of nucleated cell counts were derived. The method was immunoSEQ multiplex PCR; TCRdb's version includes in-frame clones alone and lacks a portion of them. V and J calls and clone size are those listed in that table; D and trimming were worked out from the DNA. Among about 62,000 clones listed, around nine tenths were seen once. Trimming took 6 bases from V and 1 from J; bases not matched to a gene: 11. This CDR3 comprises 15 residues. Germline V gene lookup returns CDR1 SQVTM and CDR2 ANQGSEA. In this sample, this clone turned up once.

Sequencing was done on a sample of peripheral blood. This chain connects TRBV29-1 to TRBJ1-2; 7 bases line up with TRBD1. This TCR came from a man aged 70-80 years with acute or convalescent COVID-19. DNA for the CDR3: TGCAGCGTCCGAAGGGGCCAGGGGGTTAACTATGGCTACACCTTC. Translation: CSVRRGQGVNYGYTF.